A single sample gave rise to the 28 T cell receptor beta chains below, sequenced in a study of shared clonotypes between healthy human individuals (dated by TCRdb to about 2020). The library was obtained by the immunoSEQ multiplex PCR assay. TCRdb re-hosts the immuneACCESS table, in-frame sequences only. Its copies lack some clones; in the studies checked, an unresolved V gene accounts for under half of them, and the cause for the rest is not known. The table for this sample lists 2,100,000 or so clones; approximately 96% of them were counted only once. Together, the top ten hold approximately 0.13% of the sample. The sequencing input was naive CD4+ T cells sorted from blood. Taken with the paper, the label for cell subset or site translates to: CD45RA+ positively selected. These TCRs come from a man younger than 35 in good health.

This rearrangement joins TRBV28 to TRBJ2-5; D remains ambiguous. Trimming cost V 3 bases and J 2 bases, with 7 bases left between them. CDR3 length: 13 amino acids. Germline V gives CDR1 MDHEN, CDR2 SYDVKM. CDR3 in amino acids: CASSFGDQETQYF. CDR3 DNA: TGTGCCAGCAGTTTCGGCGATCAAGAGACCCAGTACTTC.

This chain links TRBV18 with TRBJ2-7; D ambiguous. Germline V gives CDR1 KGHSH, CDR2 LQKENI. V was cut by 3 bases and J by 1 base, with 13 bases left in between. CDR3 length equals 15 residues. CDR3 sequence (DNA): TGTGCCAGCTCACCGTGGGTCGGAACTTCCTACGAGCAGTACTTC. Protein sequence: CASSPWVGTSYEQYF.

The chain recombines TRBV2 with TRBJ1-1; tentatively, D is TRBD1 (5 bases). V dropped 4 bases and J dropped 7 bases, with 13 bases sitting between them. Germline V gene data show CDR1 as SNHLY and CDR2 as FYNNEI. The CDR3 spans 13 residues. The CDR3, as DNA: TGTGCCAGCAGTGGCGCTGGGGGGTTTGAAGCTTTCTTT. Translated: CASSGAGGFEAFF.

The chain combines TRBV6-1 with TRBJ2-7, with TRBD1 matching over 8 bases. The CDR3 is 13 amino acids. V shed 10 bases and J 1 base; nucleotides not matched to a gene: 6. Germline-derived CDR1 and CDR2 are MNHNS and SASEGT. The CDR3 bases are TGTGCCACCGACAGGGGAAATTCCTACGAGCAGTACTTC. Translating it yields CATDRGNSYEQYF.

For this clone: A read error may produce the germline difference seen at one junction end. Here the CDR3 DNA reads TGTGCCACCTGCGACAGGGACAATTCATCCCTCCACTTT. This gives the protein CATCDRDNSSLHF. The chain joins TRBV2 to TRBJ1-6; 7 nucleotides agree with TRBD1. This CDR3 has 13 residues. CDR1 and CDR2 from the germline V gene are SNHLY and FYNNEI.

The chain links TRBV5-1 to TRBJ2-7; 9 positions agree with TRBD1. Per the germline V gene, CDR1 is SGHRS and CDR2 is YFSETQ. This CDR3 region has 15 residues. V lost 4 bases to trimming and J lost 7 bases; unmatched junction nucleotides: 12. The CDR3 DNA reads as TGCGCCAGCAGCAGTTTGCCAACCGGGACAGGGGAGCAGTACTTC. This gives the protein CASSSLPTGTGEQYF.

The V and J genes are TRBV5-6 and TRBJ1-2, with D possibly TRBD1 on 5 matching bases. Trimming took off 3 bases at V and 6 bases at J, with 21 bases between the two ends. CDR3 length: 16 residues. Per the germline V gene, CDR1 is SGHDT and CDR2 is YYEEEE. The CDR3 nucleotides read TGTGCCAGCAGCTATCCTGACAGCCGGAGCAGTAATGGCTACACCTTC. Protein product: CASSYPDSRSSNGYTF.

The chain uses TRBV7-2 and TRBJ1-5; D uncertain. This CDR3 spans 14 amino acids. The germline CDR1 and CDR2 sequences are SGHTA and FQGNSA. Trimming left V 3 bases short and J 6 bases short, with 12 bases between. CDR3 region: CASSFQSNAQPQHF. The CDR3 nucleotides are TGTGCCAGCAGCTTCCAGTCCAATGCTCAGCCCCAGCATTTT. The whole variable domain, remainder taken from reference TRBV7-2 and TRBJ1-5, is GAGVSQSPSNKVTEKGKDVELRCDPISGHTALYWYRQSLGQGLEFLIYFQGNSAPDKSGLPSDRFSAERTGGSVSTLTIQRTQQEDSAVYLCASSFQSNAQPQHFGDGTRLSIL.

A single count supports this clone. This chain links TRBV12-5 with TRBJ1-1; TRBD1 agrees at 8 bases. The V and J ends lost 0 bases and 1 base, in that order; junction bases with no gene match: 4. This CDR3 is 16 amino acids long. Germline CDR1 reads LGHNT; CDR2 reads FRNRAP. In DNA, the CDR3 is TGTGCTAGTGGTTTGGTCGGACAGGGCGGGAACACTGAAGCTTTCTTT. Its translation is CASGLVGQGGNTEAFF.

The table lists this clone with a count of one. The chain combines TRBV11-3 with TRBJ2-7; D is perhaps TRBD2 (6 bases). CDR3 length equals 14 residues. V lost 1 base to trimming and J lost 5 bases, with 12 bases between them. Germline CDR1 is SGHNT and CDR2 is YENEEA. CDR3: CASSLAGSLNEQYF. The CDR3 nucleotides are TGTGCCAGCAGCTTAGCCGGGAGCTTGAACGAGCAGTACTTC. Supplemented by reference TRBV11-3 and TRBJ2-7, the full variable domain reads EAGVVQSPRYKIIEKKQPVAFWCNPISGHNTLYWYLQNLGQGPELLIRYENEEAVDDSQLPKDRFSAERLKGVDSTLKIQPAELGDSAVYLCASSLAGSLNEQYFGPGTRLTVT.

The rearrangement joins TRBV4-1 to TRBJ2-7; 8 bases are shared with TRBD1. The germline gives CDR1 MGHRA, CDR2 YSYEKL. Germline trimming cut 2 bases from V and 7 bases from J; bases unmatched to any gene: 16. The CDR3 spans 17 residues. For the CDR3, the DNA is TGCGCCAGCAGCCAACACGTTGGCCGGGACAGGTCGTTTGAGCAGTACTTC. Encoded protein: CASSQHVGRDRSFEQYF.

This chain links TRBV5-7 with TRBJ2-7; 7 bases are a match to TRBD2. TRBV5-7 is noted as an ORF with a role that remains uncertain. There are 15 residues in the CDR3. The V segment lost 4 bases and the J segment 4 bases; nucleotides outside the gene matches: 11. In DNA, the CDR3 is TGTGCCAGCAGCCAAGGGGAGGGAGGGCAATACGAGCAGTACTTC. It is translated as CASSQGEGGQYEQYF.

In regard to this clone: The sample contains more than one DNA sequence encoding this CDR3. The V and J genes are TRBV2 and TRBJ1-1; D unclear. The CDR3 has 13 amino acids. CDR1 SNHLY and CDR2 FYNNEI come from the germline V gene. Trimming stripped 2 bases from V and 1 base from J, with 5 bases between. The CDR3 bases are TGTGCCAGCAGTGAACAGGCGAACACTGAAGCTTTCTTT. Residues: CASSEQANTEAFF.

The chain couples TRBV7-3 to TRBJ1-1; possible D gene TRBD1, 5 bases. Germline loops: CDR1 SGHTA, CDR2 FQGTGA. The CDR3 is 14 residues long. V was cut by 2 bases and J by 1 base, with 8 bases left in between. The CDR3 is CASSLGGGNTEAFF. In DNA form, the CDR3 reads TGTGCCAGCAGCTTAGGGGGAGGGAACACTGAAGCTTTCTTT.

The chain links TRBV30 to TRBJ1-1; D is undetermined. The CDR3 length is 12 residues. V lost 1 base and J 11 bases, leaving 14 bases between the germline ends. In germline, CDR1 is GTSNPN, CDR2 SVGIG (reference sequence). CDR3 protein: CAWSEEARVAFF. DNA of the CDR3: TGTGCCTGGAGTGAAGAGGCTCGGGTGGCTTTCTTT.

This clone was seen a single time. This chain uses TRBV30 with TRBJ1-2, with D possibly TRBD1 on 5 matching bases. CDR3 length equals 13 residues. Per germline, CDR1 GTSNPN and CDR2 SVGIG (reference sequence). V lost 4 bases and J 2 bases, leaving 11 bases between the germline ends. The CDR3 bases are TGTGCCTGGACCCCGGGACTCAACTATGGCTACACCTTC. It codes for CAWTPGLNYGYTF.

The CDR3 bases are TGCGCCAGCAGCCCGGGACAGATAGATGAAAAACTGTTTTTT. Its translation is CASSPGQIDEKLFF. The chain links TRBV5-1 to TRBJ1-4, with 7 positions matching TRBD1. Germline CDR1 is SGHRS and CDR2 is YFSETQ. The CDR3 contains 14 residues. V shed 4 bases, J shed 6 bases, and the junction held 6 bases outside the gene matches.

The rearrangement links TRBV6-5 to TRBJ1-2; no definite D call. CDR3 length equals 14 residues. The germline gives CDR1 MNHEY, CDR2 SVGAGI. V lost 2 bases to trimming and J lost 5 bases, with 12 bases between them. The CDR3 nucleotides read TGTGCCAGCAGTTACACGGAAAGTGGGTATGGCTACACCTTC. Translated, it gives CASSYTESGYGYTF.

This rearrangement joins TRBV7-3 to TRBJ1-6; TRBD1 matches 12 bases. This CDR3 is 17 amino acids long. Germline values: CDR1 SGHTA, CDR2 FQGTGA. V gave up 5 bases and J gave up 7 bases; unmatched junction bases: 9. The CDR3 spells CASSPRGTGGANSPLHF. The CDR3 DNA is TGTGCCAGCAGCCCGCGGGGGACAGGGGGCGCGAATTCACCCCTCCACTTT.

As concerns this clone: Other DNA sequences from this sample encode an identical CDR3 as well. DNA for the CDR3: TGTGCCAGCAGGCCTACAGGGGTCTACGAGCAGTACTTC. Its protein is CASRPTGVYEQYF. The rearrangement joins TRBV28 to TRBJ2-7, with TRBD1 matching 7 bases. This CDR3 is 13 amino acids long. V lost 6 bases to trimming and J lost 3 bases; unmatched junction nucleotides: 5. Germline V gene lookup returns CDR1 MDHEN and CDR2 SYDVKM.

The CDR3 sequence: CASSRGLAGAGNEQFF. The CDR3 coding sequence is TGTGCCAGCAGCCGGGGCCTAGCGGGAGCGGGCAATGAGCAGTTCTTC. The chain is built from TRBV14 and TRBJ2-1; 10 bases line up with TRBD2. Per germline, CDR1 SGHDN and CDR2 FVKESK. V lost 4 bases and J lost 6; bases outside the gene matches: 9. The CDR3 spans 16 residues.

This chain joins TRBV5-6 and TRBJ2-7; 10 nucleotides match TRBD2. CDR3 size: 18 residues. V lost 2 bases, J lost 2 bases, and 13 bases stayed unmatched. Germline CDR1 reads SGHDT; CDR2 reads YYEEEE. CDR3 amino acids: CASSFSVWLAGATYEQYF. The CDR3 nucleotides are TGTGCCAGCAGCTTTAGCGTTTGGCTAGCGGGGGCAACCTACGAGCAGTACTTC.

This sequence joins TRBV9 and TRBJ2-7; D not certain. This CDR3 contains 14 residues. Between the trimmed V and J ends, which lost 1 base and 6 bases, there was a span of 14 bases. Germline CDR1 SGDLS, CDR2 YYNGEE. The CDR3 region is CASSVRTTGGEQYF. The DNA for the CDR3 is TGTGCCAGCAGCGTAAGAACGACCGGTGGCGAGCAGTACTTC.

This clone was recorded only once. The rearrangement joins TRBV4-1 to TRBJ1-3; D gene ambiguous. CDR1 is MGHRA, CDR2 YSYEKL, per germline. This CDR3 comprises 16 residues. V lost 0 bases, J lost 4 bases, and 13 bases lay in between. The CDR3: CASSQEALNYGNTIYF. The CDR3 DNA is TGCGCCAGCAGCCAAGAGGCCTTGAATTACGGAAACACCATATATTTT.

J is TRBJ2-1 and V is TRBV11-2; TRBD2 aligns across 8 bases. V trimming: 0 bases; J trimming: 5 bases; junction bases outside the gene matches: 6. The CDR3 is made up of 16 amino acids. Germline lookup yields CDR1 SGHAT and CDR2 FQNNGV. CDR3 sequence reads: CASSLDRDSGNNEQFF. CDR3 bases: TGTGCCAGCAGCTTAGATCGGGATAGCGGGAACAATGAGCAGTTCTTC.

As regards this clone: In the same sample, other DNA sequences code for this CDR3. V and J are TRBV19 and TRBJ2-7; 9 bases fit TRBD1. CDR3 size: 15 residues. Per germline, CDR1 LNHDA and CDR2 SQIVND (reference sequence). V gave up 2 bases and J gave up 4 bases; unmatched junction bases: 6. The CDR3 bases are TGTGCCAGTAGTATATCGGGACAGGGTATATACGAGCAGTACTTC. Protein sequence: CASSISGQGIYEQYF.

In DNA form, the CDR3 reads TGTGCCAGCAGACGGAGAGGGACAGATACGCAGTATTTT. It encodes CASRRRGTDTQYF. The J gene is TRBJ2-3, the V gene TRBV27; D perhaps matches TRBD2 (5 bases). In germline, CDR1 is MNHEY, CDR2 SMNVEV (reference sequence). V lost 6 bases and J 3 bases, leaving 10 bases between the germline ends. This CDR3 comprises 13 residues.

The gene calls are TRBV30 and TRBJ1-3, with D possibly being TRBD1 (6 bases). Germline lookup yields CDR1 GTSNPN and CDR2 SVGIG (reference sequence). V dropped 2 bases and J dropped 5 bases, with 19 bases sitting between them. This CDR3 comprises 16 residues. CDR3 region: CAWSQDPGGVRNTIYF. The CDR3 nucleotides read TGTGCCTGGAGTCAAGACCCTGGGGGCGTTAGAAACACCATATATTTT.